These T cell receptor beta chains were read from a single sample in a study of cytomegalovirus exposure and HLA in healthy donors. TCRdb's copy holds only in-frame clones and misses some; the assay was immunoSEQ multiplex PCR. The sample comprises 90,000 to 130,000 clones, about four fifths of which are singletons, and about 3.2% rests with the top ten. The sequenced material came from PBMCs. The receptors stem from a woman aged 60-75 years in good health and CMV-seropositive. The CDR3 runs from the conserved cysteine through the conserved F or W. A D gene is named only where the DNA matches it firmly. Size values are once, few and many counts, or a class for expanded clones, and some rows have none.

14 NA NA TRBJ2-1 TRBV27 CASSGGVSYNEQFF TGTGCCAGCAGTGGAGGGGTCTCCTACAATGAGCAGTTCTTC
14 TRBD2 NA TRBJ2-1 TRBV19 CASSPRVAGHEQFF TGTGCCAGTAGTCCCCGAGTAGCGGGACATGAGCAGTTCTTC
15 NA NA TRBJ2-3 TRBV6-1 CASTLPDGTSHTQYF TGTGCCAGCACTTTGCCGGATGGAACTAGTCATACGCAGTATTTT
12 TRBD1 NA TRBJ1-1 TRBV29-1 CSGGDRVTEAFF TGCAGCGGGGGTGACAGGGTCACTGAAGCTTTCTTT
17 TRBD2 NA TRBJ2-5 TRBV4-1 CASSPHYYGRAEKTQYF TGCGCCAGCAGCCCCCATTACTACGGGAGGGCCGAAAAGACCCAGTACTTC
14 TRBD1 few TRBJ2-3 TRBV6-5 CASSYTLQGATQYF TGTGCCAGCAGTTACACACTACAGGGGGCTACGCAGTATTTT
14 NA NA TRBJ2-7 TRBV19 CASSGRNSPYEQYF TGTGCCAGTAGTGGCAGGAATTCCCCCTACGAGCAGTACTTC
15 TRBD1 NA TRBJ1-2 TRBV18 CASSPIQGFNYGYTF TGTGCCAGCTCACCAATACAGGGGTTTAACTATGGCTACACCTTC
14 NA NA TRBJ1-1 TRBV4-2 CASSVRQENTEAFF TGTGCCAGCAGCGTGAGACAAGAGAACACTGAAGCTTTCTTT
14 TRBD2 NA TRBJ2-7 TRBV5-1 CASSFSGSRNEQYF TGCGCCAGCAGCTTTAGCGGGAGCAGGAACGAGCAGTACTTC
15 TRBD2 NA TRBJ2-1 TRBV10-1 CASSEVAGEVDEQFF TGCGCCAGCAGTGAGGTGGCGGGAGAGGTAGATGAGCAGTTCTTC
16 NA NA TRBJ2-1 TRBV7-9 CASSPLWATSHNEQFF TGTGCCAGCAGCCCCTTATGGGCTACTAGTCACAATGAGCAGTTCTTC
15 TRBD1 once TRBJ2-7 TRBV7-2 CASSLGQGAFYEQYF TGTGCCAGCAGCTTGGGACAGGGTGCTTTCTACGAGCAGTACTTC
14 TRBD2 NA TRBJ2-2 TRBV6-6 CASSGLAGDGELFF TGTGCCAGCAGCGGACTAGCGGGAGACGGGGAGCTGTTTTTT
11 NA NA TRBJ1-1 TRBV30 CAWKQGGEAFF TGTGCCTGGAAACAGGGTGGGGAAGCTTTCTTT
16 NA NA TRBJ1-3 TRBV5-1 CASMVGGASSGNTIYF TGCGCCAGCATGGTGGGGGGGGCCAGTTCTGGAAACACCATATATTTT
13 TRBD1 NA TRBJ1-1 TRBV6-1 CASTDRVGTEAFF TGTGCCAGCACCGACAGGGTTGGCACTGAAGCTTTCTTT
14 NA NA TRBJ2-5 TRBV27 CASSQVGLRETQYF TGTGCCAGCAGTCAAGTGGGCCTCAGAGAGACCCAGTACTTC
15 TRBD2 NA TRBJ2-7 TRBV6-5 CASSYSGTSGNEQYF TGTGCCAGCAGTTACTCCGGGACTAGCGGAAACGAGCAGTACTTC
13 NA once TRBJ2-1 TRBV28 CASSLGGYNEQFF TGTGCCAGCAGTTTAGGGGGGTACAATGAGCAGTTCTTC
13 NA NA TRBJ1-1 TRBV6-5 CASSYGQPIQAFF TGTGCCAGCAGTTACGGACAGCCCATCCAAGCTTTCTTT
11 TRBD2 NA TRBJ2-1 TRBV29-1 CSAGGGGEQFF TGCAGCGCTGGGGGGGGAGGGGAGCAGTTCTTC
14 NA NA TRBJ2-2 TRBV5-1 CASSSGTPTGELFF TGCGCCAGCAGCTCCGGGACTCCCACCGGGGAGCTGTTTTTT
15 TRBD1 NA TRBJ2-5 TRBV10-3 CAISEGMTGKETQYF TGTGCCATCAGTGAGGGTATGACAGGGAAAGAGACCCAGTACTTC
14 NA few TRBJ2-6 TRBV29-1 CSALGEAGANVLTF TGCAGCGCTCTCGGAGAGGCTGGGGCCAACGTCCTGACTTTC
15 NA NA TRBJ2-3 TRBV9 CASSVGVSEADTQYF TGTGCCAGCAGCGTAGGAGTGTCAGAGGCAGATACGCAGTATTTT
16 TRBD2 once TRBJ2-2 TRBV18 CASSPPGLDGTGELFF TGTGCCAGCTCACCCCCGGGACTAGACGGGACCGGGGAGCTGTTTTTT
18 TRBD2 NA TRBJ2-7 TRBV18 CASSLRRGLAGGYNEQYF TGTGCCAGCTCATTGCGCCGGGGACTAGCGGGAGGTTACAACGAGCAGTACTTC
16 TRBD2 NA TRBJ2-2 TRBV9 CASSVGLAGAPGELFF TGTGCCAGCAGCGTAGGACTAGCGGGAGCCCCCGGGGAGCTGTTTTTT
14 TRBD1 NA TRBJ2-2 TRBV10-3 CATRQGTNTGELFF TGTGCCACCCGACAGGGAACGAACACCGGGGAGCTGTTTTTT
13 TRBD1 NA TRBJ1-2 TRBV6-1 CASRTGTGIGYTF TGTGCCAGCAGGACCGGGACAGGGATCGGCTACACCTTC
19 NA NA TRBJ2-3 TRBV6-1 CASSEARDGGTLSTDTQYF TGTGCCAGCAGTGAAGCGCGGGATGGGGGTACTCTAAGCACAGATACGCAGTATTTT
16 NA NA TRBJ2-1 TRBV4-1 CASSQDSGWSRKEQFF TGCGCCAGCAGCCAAGACTCGGGATGGAGTAGGAAGGAGCAGTTCTTC
15 NA NA TRBJ2-6 TRBV6-6 CASRGLISGANVLTF TGTGCCAGCCGGGGACTCATCTCTGGGGCCAACGTCCTGACTTTC
17 NA NA TRBJ1-2 TRBV19 CASSIHQGPRGKYGYTF TGTGCCAGTAGTATTCACCAGGGGCCCAGGGGTAAGTATGGCTACACCTTC
14 TRBD2 NA TRBJ2-5 TRBV6-1 CASALAGVKETQYF TGTGCCAGCGCCCTAGCGGGAGTAAAGGAGACCCAGTACTTC
13 TRBD1 once TRBJ2-1 TRBV6-5 CASRRDRQGLQFF TGTGCCAGCAGGCGAGATCGACAGGGATTGCAGTTCTTC
15 TRBD1 NA TRBJ2-7 TRBV30 CAWRPPDRERNEQYF TGTGCCTGGCGGCCACCGGACAGGGAAAGGAACGAGCAGTACTTC
14 TRBD1 NA TRBJ2-5 TRBV5-1 CASSGGQGEETQYF TGCGCCAGCAGCGGCGGACAGGGCGAAGAGACCCAGTACTTC
14 TRBD2 once TRBJ2-7 TRBV2 CASKMDSGSHEQYF TGTGCCAGCAAGATGGATAGCGGGAGTCACGAGCAGTACTTC
11 NA NA TRBJ2-3 TRBV28 CASTMRDTQYF TGTGCCAGCACCATGAGAGATACGCAGTATTTT
12 NA NA TRBJ1-4 TRBV6-6 CASSASGEKLFF TGTGCCAGCAGCGCTTCGGGTGAAAAACTGTTTTTT
17 TRBD1 NA TRBJ2-1 TRBV7-9 CSSSSHTRTGGKNEQFF TGTTCCAGCAGCTCCCACACCAGGACAGGGGGGAAAAATGAGCAGTTCTTC
12 NA NA TRBJ1-2 TRBV2 CASMGEVGGYTF TGTGCCAGCATGGGAGAGGTCGGGGGCTACACCTTC
13 TRBD1 NA TRBJ1-5 TRBV19 CASLDRGNQPQHF TGTGCCAGTTTGGACAGGGGCAATCAGCCCCAGCATTTT
17 NA once TRBJ1-4 TRBV28 CASSSPEVSPTNEKLFF TGTGCCAGCAGTTCCCCCGAGGTATCACCCACTAATGAAAAACTGTTTTTT
14 NA few TRBJ1-4 TRBV5-6 CASSLGRTNEKLFF TGTGCCAGCAGCTTGGGGAGAACTAATGAAAAACTGTTTTTT
14 TRBD2 NA TRBJ2-2 TRBV7-8 CASSLGTSSGELFF TGTGCCAGCAGCTTAGGGACTAGCTCCGGGGAGCTGTTTTTT